This is a list of T cell receptor beta chains from one sample in a study of blood T cell repertoires in COVID-19. Profiled with immunoSEQ multiplex PCR; TCRdb holds only in-frame clones, not every one. Of over 200,000 clones listed, just under 85% are singletons. Sequencing was performed on peripheral blood. These receptors were taken from a woman aged 45-65 years with active or convalescent COVID-19. Both conserved end residues are part of each CDR3. The D gene is left open where the match is weak. A clone size is listed for some rows: how often the clone was seen (once, few, many), or a class if it is expanded.

V gene,clone size,D gene,J gene,CDR3 protein,CDR3 DNA
TRBV2,-,-,TRBJ1-5,CASAPSTNQPQHF,TGTGCCAGCGCTCCCTCGACTAATCAGCCCCAGCATTTT
TRBV21-1,once,-,TRBJ1-6,CASSTPDPGGTPF,TGTGCCAGCAGCACACCCGACCCGGGGGGGACGCCTTTT
TRBV10-3,-,-,TRBJ1-2,CATSTGPETWGYTF,TGTGCCACCTCGACTGGCCCCGAAACGTGGGGCTACACCTTC
TRBV5-5,-,TRBD1,TRBJ1-2,CASSLAGGDGYTF,TGTGCCAGCAGCTTGGCAGGGGGCGATGGCTACACCTTC
TRBV2,once,-,TRBJ2-1,CASSAPGLGSYNEQFF,TGTGCCAGCAGTGCTCCGGGACTGGGCTCCTACAATGAGCAGTTCTTC
TRBV5-4,-,-,TRBJ2-7,CASSLDPSSYEQYF,TGTGCCAGCAGCCTAGACCCTAGCTCCTACGAGCAGTACTTC
TRBV5-1,-,-,TRBJ1-3,CASSWGTDSGNTIYF,TGCGCCAGCAGCTGGGGGACTGACTCTGGAAACACCATATATTTT
TRBV27,-,-,TRBJ1-1,CASKAVGGTEAFF,TGTGCCAGCAAGGCGGTGGGGGGAACTGAAGCTTTCTTT
TRBV5-1,-,-,TRBJ2-2,CASSLHGEAKNTGELFF,TGCGCCAGCAGCTTACACGGAGAGGCAAAGAACACCGGGGAGCTGTTTTTT
TRBV30,-,TRBD2,TRBJ2-3,CACGTSGSNTQYF,TGTGCCTGTGGGACTAGCGGGAGTAATACGCAGTATTTT
TRBV20-1,-,-,TRBJ2-2,CSASAGATGELFF,TGCAGTGCTAGTGCAGGGGCCACCGGGGAGCTGTTTTTT
TRBV3-1/TRBV3-2,-,-,TRBJ1-4,CASSQRQATNEKLFF,TGTGCCAGCAGCCAACGACAGGCAACTAATGAAAAACTGTTTTTT
TRBV5-1,-,-,TRBJ2-5,CASSPDGRTKETQYF,TGCGCCAGCAGCCCGGATGGACGGACAAAAGAGACCCAGTACTTC
TRBV7-3,-,-,TRBJ1-1,CASSSSDTSEAFF,TGTGCCAGCAGCTCCTCCGACACTTCTGAAGCTTTCTTT
TRBV6-4,-,TRBD1,TRBJ2-2,CASSSRTGWGFGNGELFF,TGTGCCAGCAGTTCACGGACAGGGTGGGGTTTCGGTAACGGGGAGCTGTTTTTT
TRBV6-5,-,-,TRBJ1-1,CASRTSARHTEAFF,TGTGCCAGCAGGACATCGGCACGGCACACTGAAGCTTTCTTT
TRBV7-3,-,TRBD2,TRBJ2-3,CASSLVAGTVDTQYF,TGTGCCAGCAGCTTGGTAGCGGGAACCGTGGATACGCAGTATTTT
TRBV5-6,-,TRBD2,TRBJ2-7,CASSLDISGRSGTYEQYF,TGTGCCAGCAGCTTGGATATTAGCGGGCGAAGCGGGACCTACGAGCAGTACTTC
TRBV9,-,-,TRBJ1-2,CASSVGWGVGYTF,TGTGCCAGCAGCGTAGGGTGGGGCGTCGGCTACACCTTC
TRBV28,-,TRBD2,TRBJ2-3,CASSKLGTSRGTDTQYF,TGTGCCAGCAGTAAGTTAGGGACTAGTAGGGGCACAGATACGCAGTATTTT
TRBV5-5,-,TRBD2,TRBJ2-7,CASSVRAGGYEQYF,TGTGCCAGCAGCGTTCGTGCGGGGGGGTACGAGCAGTACTTC
TRBV7-9,-,-,TRBJ2-3,CASSASTSTDTQYF,TGTGCCAGCAGCGCCTCGACTAGCACAGATACGCAGTATTTT
TRBV6-5,-,-,TRBJ1-3,CASSYSGASGNTIYF,TGTGCCAGCAGTTACTCGGGGGCGTCCGGAAACACCATATATTTT
TRBV2,-,-,TRBJ1-6,CASTWDFTGGNSPLHF,TGTGCCAGCACTTGGGACTTCACGGGTGGAAATTCACCCCTCCACTTT
TRBV28,-,TRBD1,TRBJ1-6,CASSSHRGANSPLHF,TGTGCCAGCAGTTCCCACAGGGGAGCAAATTCACCCCTCCACTTT
TRBV5-1,-,-,TRBJ2-2,CASSLTSRTGELFF,TGCGCCAGCAGCTTGACTAGCCGGACCGGGGAGCTGTTTTTT
TRBV7-2,-,-,TRBJ2-3,CASSLEQAAHTDTQYF,TGTGCCAGCAGCTTAGAACAGGCCGCCCACACAGATACGCAGTATTTT
TRBV5-1,-,-,TRBJ1-6,CASSLARGDSPLHF,TGCGCCAGCAGCTTGGCCAGGGGTGATTCACCCCTCCACTTT
TRBV28,-,TRBD1,TRBJ1-5,CASSLGTGGLGNQPQHF,TGTGCCAGCAGTTTAGGGACAGGGGGCTTAGGCAATCAGCCCCAGCATTTT
TRBV6-5,-,TRBD1,TRBJ2-7,CATRDRGFGEQYF,TGTGCCACCCGGGACAGGGGGTTCGGCGAGCAGTACTTC
TRBV12-3/TRBV12-4,-,-,TRBJ2-7,CASSFFLYEQYF,TGTGCCAGCAGTTTTTTCCTCTACGAGCAGTACTTC
TRBV10-3,-,TRBD1,TRBJ1-1,CAISPRPGQGAYTEAFF,TGTGCCATCAGTCCACGCCCGGGACAGGGGGCATACACTGAAGCTTTCTTT
TRBV7-3,-,-,TRBJ1-2,CASLTLGDGFNYGYTF,TGTGCCAGCCTAACCTTAGGCGACGGGTTTAACTATGGCTACACCTTC
TRBV14,-,-,TRBJ1-1,CASSQLIDTEAFF,TGTGCCAGCAGCCAATTAATAGACACTGAAGCTTTCTTT
TRBV5-1,-,-,TRBJ1-5,CASSLAGDNQPQHF,TGCGCCAGCAGCTTGGCCGGGGACAATCAGCCCCAGCATTTT
TRBV20-1,-,-,TRBJ2-5,CSASKRTQYF,TGCAGTGCCAGCAAGCGGACCCAGTACTTC
TRBV5-1,-,TRBD1,TRBJ2-3,CASSPTFQGTGFDTQYF,TGCGCCAGCAGCCCTACTTTTCAAGGGACAGGGTTCGATACGCAGTATTTT
TRBV6-5,once,TRBD1,TRBJ1-4,CASSYLGGGEKLFF,TGTGCCAGCAGTTACTTAGGGGGCGGTGAAAAACTGTTTTTT
TRBV3-1/TRBV3-2,-,TRBD2,TRBJ2-1,CASSTSGGKGLEQFF,TGTGCCAGCAGCACAAGCGGGGGGAAGGGATTGGAGCAGTTCTTC
TRBV24-1,-,TRBD2,TRBJ2-2,CATSVTSGNTGELFF,TGTGCCACCAGTGTAACTAGCGGGAACACCGGGGAGCTGTTTTTT
TRBV6-6,-,-,TRBJ1-4,CASSYGGQEKLFF,TGTGCCAGCAGTTACGGCGGACAGGAAAAACTGTTTTTT
TRBV5-1,-,TRBD2,TRBJ2-7,CASSNRLAGNSYEQYF,TGCGCCAGCAGCAACCGACTAGCGGGTAACTCCTACGAGCAGTACTTC
TRBV5-6,-,TRBD1,TRBJ2-3,CASSLGTGRTQYF,TGTGCCAGCAGCTTGGGGACAGGGAGGACGCAGTATTTT